Included here is one T cell receptor beta chain sequence, with context. Sequencing was performed with immunoSEQ multiplex PCR; in TCRdb, only in-frame clones are kept and a portion is missing. The sample gives under 850,000 clones, roughly 92% of which show up once; 20% to 30% is in the top ten. The data were taken from a study of shared clonotypes between healthy human individuals. In the naive CD8 group, cells lacked CD45RO and were positively selected for CCR7, so terminally differentiated effector memory CD45RA+ cells were left out. The CDR3 spans 16 residues. V shed 2 bases and J shed 7 bases, with 18 bases lying between them. Germline assignment: CDR1 SGHAT and CDR2 FQNNGV.

Sequences were obtained from naive CD8+ T cells sorted from blood. This chain links TRBV11-2 with TRBJ2-1; maybe TRBD2 (5 bases). The TCR sequence derives from a man aged 25 to 45 in good health. The CDR3 is CASSLTREEPWNEQFF. CDR3 in DNA: TGTGCCAGCAGCTTAACCCGGGAAGAGCCTTGGAATGAGCAGTTCTTC. The entire variable domain, with the rest obtained from reference TRBV11-2 and TRBJ2-1, is as follows: EAGVAQSPRYKIIEKRQSVAFWCNPISGHATLYWYQQILGQGPKLLIQFQNNGVVDDSQLPKDRFSAERLKGVDSTLKIQPAKLEDSAVYLCASSLTREEPWNEQFFGPGTRLTVL.